This record concerns one TCR beta chain sequence. This sample is part of a study of cytomegalovirus exposure and HLA in healthy donors. The CDR3 totals 15 residues. PCR employed 60 Vbeta and 13 Jbeta primers. Data came from immunoSEQ multiplex PCR; TCRdb stores just in-frame clones and leaves some out. The table includes fewer than 250,000 clones, roughly four fifths detected once. This chain joins TRBV21-1 and TRBJ2-3; TRBD2 reflects the table's D call only, with no check against the DNA. TRBV21-1 is recorded as a pseudogene. Source material: PBMCs. The sequence derives from a woman in her 30s in good health and CMV-seropositive. CDR3 in amino acids: CASSKAGGGTDTQYF. CDR3 DNA: TGTGCCAGCAGCAAAGCTGGCGGGGGCACAGATACGCAGTATTTT.